The T cell receptor beta chain described here comes from a study of CD8 T cells in Susac syndrome. The authors sequenced TCR beta from blood CD8+ and CD4+ T cells. The study used treatment-naive patients who had stable or active relapsing-remitting disease as multiple sclerosis controls. TEMRA cells were FACS-enriched, with CD8+ and CD4+ T cells isolated negatively. RNA amounts of about 0.5 to 1 ug underwent reverse transcription with random hexamers. MiXCR, applied by TCRdb to the immunoSEQ multiplex PCR reads, yields one record per CDR3 protein. The sample records approximately 76,000 distinct CDR3 sequences, about 95% being singletons. V was pared by 1 base and J by 6 bases, with 18 bases between. There are 16 residues in the CDR3. Germline V gives CDR1 SGHDN, CDR2 FVKESK.

V usage is TRBV14 and J usage is TRBJ2-5; perhaps TRBD1 as D (5 bases). The clonotype originates from a human donor with multiple sclerosis. Sequencing was performed on CD8+ T cells from PBMCs. CDR3 sequence: CASSQGILVGLQTQYF. The CDR3 nucleotides are TGTGCCAGCAGCCAAGGGATTCTGGTGGGGCTACAGACCCAGTACTTC.